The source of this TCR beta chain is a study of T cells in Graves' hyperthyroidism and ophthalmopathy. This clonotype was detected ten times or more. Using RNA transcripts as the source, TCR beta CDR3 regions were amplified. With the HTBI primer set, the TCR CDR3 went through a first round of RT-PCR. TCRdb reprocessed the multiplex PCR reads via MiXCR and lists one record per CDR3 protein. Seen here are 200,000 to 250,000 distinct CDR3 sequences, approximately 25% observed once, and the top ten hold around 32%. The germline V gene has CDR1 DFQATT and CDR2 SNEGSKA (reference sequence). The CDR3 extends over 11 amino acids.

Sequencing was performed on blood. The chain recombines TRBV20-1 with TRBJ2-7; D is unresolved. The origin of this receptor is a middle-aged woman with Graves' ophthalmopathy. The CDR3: CGARGTYEQYF. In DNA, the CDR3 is TGCGGAGCTAGAGGTACCTACGAGCAGTACTTC.